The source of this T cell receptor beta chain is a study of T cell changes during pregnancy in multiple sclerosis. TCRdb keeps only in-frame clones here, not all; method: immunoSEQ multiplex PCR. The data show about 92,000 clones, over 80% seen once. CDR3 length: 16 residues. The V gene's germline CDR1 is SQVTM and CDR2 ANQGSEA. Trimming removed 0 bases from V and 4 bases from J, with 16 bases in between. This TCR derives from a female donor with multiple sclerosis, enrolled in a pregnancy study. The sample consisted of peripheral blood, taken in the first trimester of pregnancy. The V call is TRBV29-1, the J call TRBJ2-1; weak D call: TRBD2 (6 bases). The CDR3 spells CSVEDAGGERYNEQFF. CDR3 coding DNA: TGCAGCGTTGAAGATGCCGGAGGGGAGAGATACAATGAGCAGTTCTTC.